This TCR beta chain was retrieved from a study of spatial heterogeneity in lung cancer. Study details: Each unique TCR and UMI combination was seen more than ten times on average in raw reads.

Time point: sample taken at primary tumor resection. Without sorting, whole RNA was sequenced from tumor, nontumor lung or frozen PBMC. Donors were some 72 untreated early-stage non-small cell lung cancer patients. TCR cDNA molecules were tagged individually, and each one carried a unique molecular identifier. One entry per CDR3 protein, called by TCRdb with MiXCR from the 5' RACE reads. This table has tens of thousands of distinct CDR3 sequences, under 8% appearing once. This TCR was sampled from a male donor with early-stage non-small cell lung cancer. The source was PBMCs, collected at surgery.

CDR3 bases: TGTGCCAGCTCCCTCAGGGGCGACAGCTCCTACAATGAGCAGTTCTTC. Translation: CASSLRGDSSYNEQFF. This chain connects TRBV18 to TRBJ2-1; possibly TRBD1 for D (6 bases). Trimming left V 6 bases short and J 0 bases short, with 15 bases between. Germline V CDR1 and CDR2: KGHSH, LQKENI. CDR3 length: 16 residues.